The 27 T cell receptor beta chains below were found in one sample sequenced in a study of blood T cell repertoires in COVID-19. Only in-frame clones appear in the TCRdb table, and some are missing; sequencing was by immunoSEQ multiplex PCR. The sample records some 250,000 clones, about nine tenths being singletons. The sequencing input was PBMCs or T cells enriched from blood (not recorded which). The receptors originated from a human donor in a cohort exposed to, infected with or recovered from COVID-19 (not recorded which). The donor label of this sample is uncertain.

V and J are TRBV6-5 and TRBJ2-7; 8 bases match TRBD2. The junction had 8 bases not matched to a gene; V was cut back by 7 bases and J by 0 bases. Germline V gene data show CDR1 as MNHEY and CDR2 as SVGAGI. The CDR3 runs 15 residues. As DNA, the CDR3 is TGTGCCAGCACAGTAACTAGCGGCGCCTCCTACGAGCAGTACTTC. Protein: CASTVTSGASYEQYF.

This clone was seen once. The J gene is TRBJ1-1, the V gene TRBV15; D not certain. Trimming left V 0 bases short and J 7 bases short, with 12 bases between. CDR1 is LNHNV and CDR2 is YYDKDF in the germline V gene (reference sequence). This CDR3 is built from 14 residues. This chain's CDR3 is CATSRDGVGSEAFF. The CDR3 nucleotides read TGTGCCACCAGCAGAGATGGGGTAGGGAGTGAAGCTTTCTTT.

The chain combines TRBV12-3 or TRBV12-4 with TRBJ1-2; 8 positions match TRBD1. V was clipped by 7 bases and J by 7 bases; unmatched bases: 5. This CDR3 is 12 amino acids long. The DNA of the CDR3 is TGTGCCAGCAAGGGACAGGAGGGTGGCTACACCTTC. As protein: CASKGQEGGYTF.

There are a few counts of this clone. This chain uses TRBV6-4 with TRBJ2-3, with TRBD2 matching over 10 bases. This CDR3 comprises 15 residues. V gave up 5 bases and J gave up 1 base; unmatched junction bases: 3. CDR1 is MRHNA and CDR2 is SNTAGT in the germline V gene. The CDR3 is CASSLSGGGTDTQYF. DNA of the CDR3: TGTGCCAGCAGTTTAAGCGGGGGGGGCACAGATACGCAGTATTTT.

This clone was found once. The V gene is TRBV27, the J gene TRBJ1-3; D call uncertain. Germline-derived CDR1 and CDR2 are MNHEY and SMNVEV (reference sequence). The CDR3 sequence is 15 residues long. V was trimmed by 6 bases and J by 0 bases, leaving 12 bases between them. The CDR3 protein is CASSPGRRSGNTIYF. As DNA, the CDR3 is TGTGCCAGCAGCCCGGGTCGCCGCTCTGGAAACACCATATATTTT.

Here the CDR3 DNA reads TGTGCCTGGGCTTCAGGGGCCCGCCAGCCCCAGCATTTT. This translates into CAWASGARQPQHF. The chain employs TRBV30 and TRBJ1-5; a possible D gene is TRBD1 (6 bases). CDR1 and CDR2 (germline): GTSNPN, SVGIG (reference sequence). The CDR3 totals 13 residues. Trimming removed 5 bases at V and 7 bases at J, with 15 bases between. The variable domain in full, with the rest retrieved from reference TRBV30 and TRBJ1-5, is SQTIHQWPATLVQPVGSPLSLECTVEGTSNPNLYWYRQAAGRGLQLLFYSVGIGQISSEVPQNLSASRPQDRQFILSSKKLLLSDSGFYLCAWASGARQPQHFGDGTRLSIL.

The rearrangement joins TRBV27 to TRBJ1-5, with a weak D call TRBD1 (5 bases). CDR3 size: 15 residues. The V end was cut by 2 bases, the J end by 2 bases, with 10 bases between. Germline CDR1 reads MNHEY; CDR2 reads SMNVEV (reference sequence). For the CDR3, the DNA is TGTGCCAGCAGTTTAGTGGGCAGGGGCAATCAGCCCCAGCATTTT. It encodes CASSLVGRGNQPQHF.

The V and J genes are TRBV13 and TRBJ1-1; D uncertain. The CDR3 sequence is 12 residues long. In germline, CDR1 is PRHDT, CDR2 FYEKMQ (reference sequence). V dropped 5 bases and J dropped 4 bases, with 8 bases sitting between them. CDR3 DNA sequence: TGTGCCAGCAGCCGGCGGCCCACTGAAGCTTTCTTT. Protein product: CASSRRPTEAFF.

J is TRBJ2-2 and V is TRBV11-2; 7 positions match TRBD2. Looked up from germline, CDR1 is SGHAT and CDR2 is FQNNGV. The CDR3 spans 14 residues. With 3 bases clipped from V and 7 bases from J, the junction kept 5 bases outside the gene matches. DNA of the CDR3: TGTGCCAGCAGCTTCGGGGGGATAAGCGGGGAGCTGTTTTTT. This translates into CASSFGGISGELFF.

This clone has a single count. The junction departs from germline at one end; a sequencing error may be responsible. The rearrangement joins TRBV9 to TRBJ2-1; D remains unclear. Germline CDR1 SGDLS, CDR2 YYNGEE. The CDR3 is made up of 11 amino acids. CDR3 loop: CASSSDNEQFF. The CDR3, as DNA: TGTGCCAGCAGCTCCGACAATGAGCAGTTCTTC. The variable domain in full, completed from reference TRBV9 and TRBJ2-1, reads DSGVTQTPKHLITATGQRVTLRCSPRSGDLSVYWYQQSLDQGLQFLIQYYNGEERAKGNILERFSAQQFPDLHSELNLSSLELGDSALYFCASSSDNEQFFGPGTRLTVL.

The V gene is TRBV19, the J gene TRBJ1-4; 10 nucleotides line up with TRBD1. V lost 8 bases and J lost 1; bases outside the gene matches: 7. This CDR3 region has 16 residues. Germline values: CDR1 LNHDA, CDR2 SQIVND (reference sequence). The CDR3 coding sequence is TGTGCCAGTGCGATTGGACAGGGGGGAACTAATGAAAAACTGTTTTTT. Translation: CASAIGQGGTNEKLFF.

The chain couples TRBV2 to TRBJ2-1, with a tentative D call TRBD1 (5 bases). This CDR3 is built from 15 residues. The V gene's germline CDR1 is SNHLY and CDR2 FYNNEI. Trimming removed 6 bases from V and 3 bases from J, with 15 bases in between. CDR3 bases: TGTGCCAGCAGCGCAGGGAAGGTAGGCTACAATGAGCAGTTCTTC. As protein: CASSAGKVGYNEQFF.

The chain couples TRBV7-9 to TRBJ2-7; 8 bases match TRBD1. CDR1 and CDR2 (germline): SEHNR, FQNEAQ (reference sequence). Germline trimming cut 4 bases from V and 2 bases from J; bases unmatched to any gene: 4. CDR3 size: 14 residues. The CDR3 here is CASSSGQVTYEQYF. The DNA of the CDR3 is TGTGCCAGCAGCTCGGGACAGGTTACCTACGAGCAGTACTTC.

The chain's CDR3 is CASRNGMQRSNTGELFF. Written as DNA, the CDR3 is TGTGCCAGTAGGAACGGGATGCAGCGATCGAACACCGGGGAGCTGTTTTTT. This rearrangement joins TRBV19 to TRBJ2-2; maybe TRBD2 (5 bases). There are 17 residues in the CDR3. V lost 6 bases to trimming and J lost 0 bases, with 17 bases between them. The germline V gene has CDR1 LNHDA and CDR2 SQIVND (reference sequence). The full variable domain, completed using reference TRBV19 and TRBJ2-2, is DGGITQSPKYLFRKEGQNVTLSCEQNLNHDAMYWYRQDPGQGLRLIYYSQIVNDFQKGDIAEGYSVSREKKESFPLTVTSAQKNPTAFYLCASRNGMQRSNTGELFFGEGSRLTVL.

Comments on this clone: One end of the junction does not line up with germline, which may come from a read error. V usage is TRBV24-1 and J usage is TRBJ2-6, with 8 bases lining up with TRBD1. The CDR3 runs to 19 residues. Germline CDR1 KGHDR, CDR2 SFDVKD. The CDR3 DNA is TGTGCCACCAGTGATGCGGGCGGGACAGGTCTCTCTGGGGCCAATGTCCTGACTTTC. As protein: CATSDAGGTGLSGANVLTF.

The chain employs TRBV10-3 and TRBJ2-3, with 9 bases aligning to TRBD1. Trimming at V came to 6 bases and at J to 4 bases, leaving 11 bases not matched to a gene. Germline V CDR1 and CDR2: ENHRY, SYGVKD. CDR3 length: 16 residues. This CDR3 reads CAISPGQGRSPDTQYF. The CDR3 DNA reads TGTGCCATCAGCCCGGGACAGGGAAGATCGCCAGATACGCAGTATTTT.

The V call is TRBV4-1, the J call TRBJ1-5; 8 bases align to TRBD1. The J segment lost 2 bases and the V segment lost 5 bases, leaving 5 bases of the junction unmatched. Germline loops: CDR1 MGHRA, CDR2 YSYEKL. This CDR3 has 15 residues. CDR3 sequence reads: CASSNETGGNQPQHF. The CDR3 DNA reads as TGCGCCAGCAGCAATGAGACAGGGGGCAATCAGCCCCAGCATTTT.

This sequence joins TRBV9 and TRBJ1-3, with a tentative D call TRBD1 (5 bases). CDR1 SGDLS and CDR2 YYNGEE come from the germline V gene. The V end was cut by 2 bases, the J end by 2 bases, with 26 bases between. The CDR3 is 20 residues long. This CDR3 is CASSVPSATDDRPPGNTIYF. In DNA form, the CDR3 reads TGTGCCAGCAGCGTCCCCTCCGCGACAGACGATAGGCCTCCTGGAAACACCATATATTTT.

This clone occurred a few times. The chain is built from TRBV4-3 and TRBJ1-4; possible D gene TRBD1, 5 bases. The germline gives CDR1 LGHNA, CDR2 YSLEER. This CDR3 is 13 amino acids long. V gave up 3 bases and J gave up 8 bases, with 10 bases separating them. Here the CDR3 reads CASSQGLGEKLFF. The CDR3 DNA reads TGCGCCAGCAGCCAGGGACTCGGCGAAAAACTGTTTTTT.

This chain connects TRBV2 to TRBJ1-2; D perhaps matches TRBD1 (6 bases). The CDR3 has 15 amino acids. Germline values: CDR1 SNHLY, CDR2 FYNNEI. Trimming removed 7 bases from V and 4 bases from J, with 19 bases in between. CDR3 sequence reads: CASTEGDPIGYGYTF. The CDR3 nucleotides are TGTGCCAGCACCGAGGGGGACCCCATCGGCTATGGCTACACCTTC.

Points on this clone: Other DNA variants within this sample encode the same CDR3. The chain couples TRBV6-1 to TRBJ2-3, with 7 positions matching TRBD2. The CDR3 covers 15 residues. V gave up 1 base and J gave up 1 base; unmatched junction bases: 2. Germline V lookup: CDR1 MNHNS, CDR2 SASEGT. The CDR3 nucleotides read TGTGCCAGCAGTGAAGTTCTAGCGGGCACAGATACGCAGTATTTT. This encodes CASSEVLAGTDTQYF.

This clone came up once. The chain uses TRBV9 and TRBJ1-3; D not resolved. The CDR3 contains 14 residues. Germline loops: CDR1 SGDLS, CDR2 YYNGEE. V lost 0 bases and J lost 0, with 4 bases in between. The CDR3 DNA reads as TGTGCCAGCAGCGTAGAGAGCTCTGGAAACACCATATATTTT. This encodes CASSVESSGNTIYF.

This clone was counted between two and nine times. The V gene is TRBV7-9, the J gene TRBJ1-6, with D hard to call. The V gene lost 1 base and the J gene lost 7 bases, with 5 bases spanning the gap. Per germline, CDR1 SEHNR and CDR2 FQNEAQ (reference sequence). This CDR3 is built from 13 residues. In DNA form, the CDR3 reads TGTGCCAGCAGCTTAGTGGGCAATTCACCCCTCCACTTT. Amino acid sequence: CASSLVGNSPLHF.

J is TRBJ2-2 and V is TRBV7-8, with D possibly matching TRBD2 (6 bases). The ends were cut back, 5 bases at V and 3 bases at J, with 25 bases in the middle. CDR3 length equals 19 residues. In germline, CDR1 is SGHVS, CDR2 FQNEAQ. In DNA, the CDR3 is TGTGCCAGCAGCGCCCGAGGATGGGACTTCGGCGGGCACACCGGGGAGCTGTTTTTT. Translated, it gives CASSARGWDFGGHTGELFF.

CDR3: CASSPQGVNEKLFF. CDR3 nucleotide sequence: TGTGCCAGCAGTCCACAGGGGGTGAATGAAAAACTGTTTTTT. The V call is TRBV2, the J call TRBJ1-4; 8 bases match TRBD1. Trimming at V came to 5 bases and at J to 5 bases, leaving 4 bases not matched to a gene. The CDR3 is 14 residues long. Germline-derived CDR1 and CDR2 are SNHLY and FYNNEI.

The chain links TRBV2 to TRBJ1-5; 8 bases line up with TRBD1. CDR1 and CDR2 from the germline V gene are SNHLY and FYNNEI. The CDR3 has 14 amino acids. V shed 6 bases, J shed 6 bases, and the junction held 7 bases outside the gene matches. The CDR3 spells CASRNDRGGQPQHF. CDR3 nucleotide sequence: TGTGCCAGCAGGAATGACAGGGGAGGTCAGCCCCAGCATTTT.

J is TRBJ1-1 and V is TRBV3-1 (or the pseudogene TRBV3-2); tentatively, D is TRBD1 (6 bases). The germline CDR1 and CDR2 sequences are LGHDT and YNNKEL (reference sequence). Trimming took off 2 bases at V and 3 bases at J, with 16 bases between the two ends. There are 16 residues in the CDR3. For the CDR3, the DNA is TGTGCCAGCAGCCAAAGGGGAGGGGGAAGGGACACTGAAGCTTTCTTT. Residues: CASSQRGGGRDTEAFF.